The present entry profiles one TCR beta chain with its context. TCRdb keeps only in-frame clones here, not all; method: immunoSEQ multiplex PCR. This sample carries roughly 1,800,000 clones, less than 95% of them seen once, and the ten largest clones take 1% to 1.5%. CD45RO-negative cells were positively selected for CCR7, leaving out terminally differentiated effector memory CD45RA+ cells. J lost 2 bases, V lost 2 bases, and 8 bases had no gene match. The CDR3 covers 17 residues. Germline V lookup: CDR1 MNHEY, CDR2 SMNVEV (reference sequence). The data are from a study of shared clonotypes between healthy human individuals.

The chain is built from TRBV27 and TRBJ2-3; 9 bases are shared with TRBD2. Material for sequencing was naive CD8+ T cells sorted from blood. The origin of this receptor is a man aged 18 to 29 in good health. CDR3 nucleotide sequence: TGTGCCAGCAGTTTAATCGGTCCTAGCGGGATCACAGATACGCAGTATTTT. Residues: CASSLIGPSGITDTQYF.